This T cell receptor (beta chain) was identified during a study of cytomegalovirus exposure and HLA in healthy donors listed by TCRdb under 2017. Broadly, across the study: According to an earlier analysis of a few hundred of the donors, about 179 million T cells yielded 95 million to 140 million unique TCR beta sequences and approximately 300 Gb of sequence data. Roughly 300 gigabases of sequencing data and 91 million or so unique TCR sequences made up an early release that covered approximately 650 HLA-typed donors. Of the 300 to 450 genotyped donors, approximately 83% fell in the genetic ancestry cluster associated with self-reported Caucasian donors. The aim of the study was to test whether cataloging public T cell receptors could identify signatures of past pathogen exposure. Using immunosequencing, the study profiled T cell repertoires from some 670 subjects and related those repertoires to cytomegalovirus serostatus. In addition to the first cohort of roughly 670 subjects, a separate validation cohort of approximately 110 different subjects was used. To predict cytomegalovirus infection status, the study combined high-throughput TCR immunosequencing, statistical association of individual TCRs with disease status, and machine learning. A later analysis re-examined previously published TCR beta repertoires from more than 650 donors and added high-resolution HLA genotyping to investigate patterns of TCR occurrence. The later analysis used no new phenotypic data to find candidate immune exposures, relying instead on TCR beta sequences and their occurrence across donors. In an earlier analysis of more than 550 of the donors, high-throughput TCR beta sequencing was used to judge whether each TCR beta V gene segment behaved as functional or pseudogenic. Donor age, sex, ethnicity and CMV serostatus were compiled alongside the repertoire data. Genome-wide SNP genotypes for about 55% of the 666 donors were used in a later genetic analysis, which treated that subset as a discovery cohort. Every repertoire in the discovery cohort had been generated on one and the same sequencing platform. HLA typing covered class I and class II loci at four-digit resolution. Typing coverage differed by locus: A, B, C, DRB1 and DQB1 were typed in about 620-640 donors, DQA1 in about 550, DPA1 in some 570, and DPB1 in 450 to 490. Several DR-DQ haplotypes were handled as single units for association and clustering, since linkage in the cohort was strong. Among 300 to 450 genotyped donors of the cohort, an average of 235,054 unique TCR beta nucleotide sequences were sequenced per donor, roughly 18% of them non-productive.

Spanning cysteine to phenylalanine, the CDR3 consists of 11 amino acids. Only the CDR3 region is kept as DNA, spanning 33 bases read in frame from base 1. The germline V gene yields SQVTM for CDR1 and ANQGSEA for CDR2. Trimming takes 5 bases from V and 4 bases from J, and the germline ends sit 8 bases apart. The cohort comprised around 700 healthy bone marrow donors. All cohort members were sampled while nominally healthy, although unrecorded immune exposures were likely present. The donor tested CMV seronegative, placing the donor among the 300 to 400 seronegative members of the cohort. Each donor provided a peripheral blood sample, and peripheral blood mononuclear cells were used for TCR beta sequencing. Genomic DNA extraction from the blood cell samples was performed with the Qiagen DNeasy Blood Extraction Kit. The method was the immunoSEQ multiplex PCR assay. For the multiplex PCR, a mixture combining 60 forward primers for TCR Vbeta segments and 13 reverse primers for TCR Jbeta segments was used. The CDR3 region of rearranged TCR beta genes was amplified from genomic DNA by a multiplex PCR assay. The Illumina HiSeq System was used to sequence the amplified TCR beta libraries as 87-base-pair reads. As for how the authors treated the data: A later analysis tallied 75 million to 85 million unique TCR beta chains across the 640 or so repertoires, and roughly 11 million of those chains were shared by two or more donors. A nearest-neighbor algorithm error-corrected the raw reads and collapsed the reads into unique sequences, merging closely related sequences to remove PCR and sequencing errors. To assign V, D and J gene segments, CDR3 sequences were aligned to IMGT reference sequences. Each retained sequence needed at least a six-nucleotide match to both a V gene segment and a J gene segment. Rearrangements were classified as productive when the CDR3 lacked stop codons and remained in frame with V and J, and all other rearrangements were classified as non-productive. Following IMGT convention, CDR3 was defined as the stretch from the second conserved V-encoded cysteine to the conserved J-encoded phenylalanine. The earlier analysis of some 540 of the donors excluded any sequence lacking an unambiguous match to a single V gene segment. In an earlier analysis of some 590 of the donors, a V segment was called functional when productive rearrangements were above 56.7%, and segregating when the standard deviation between donors exceeded 5%. A statistical classification framework was built for diagnosing cytomegalovirus status from the catalog of TCR beta chain sequences. In a later analysis, TCR nucleotide sequences were compared against IMGT/GENE-DB human TR gene sequences so that V and J genes could be assigned. Using the TCRdist pipeline, a later analysis assigned CDR3 sequences along with most-parsimonious VDJ recombination scenarios. In a later analysis, every TCR beta chain was defined by the combination of its CDR3 amino acid sequence and its V-gene family, and reads without a unique V-gene family were dropped. As a way to deal with suspected cross-contamination and a sequencing artifact, a later analysis dropped 450 to 700 nucleotide sequences that were highly shared and had low generation probability. A later analysis calculated a clonal expansion index for each public chain from normalized within-repertoire ranks of inferred template counts. A later analysis computed generation probabilities with a VDJ recombination model fitted to out-of-frame rearrangements, and checked the results against IGoR. A later analysis scored TCR-TCR, TCR-HLA and TCR-CMV co-occurrence with hypergeometric tests, applying a repertoire-size bias correction to TCR pairs. In a later analysis, false discovery rates were estimated by permuting HLA or CMV assignments 20 times. A later analysis grouped co-occurring TCRs with DBSCAN, adding TCRdist sequence similarity when clustering within HLA-allele-positive subsets. For co-occurrence clustering, repertoires with fewer than 30,000 or more than 120,000 public chains were excluded, along with four to six repertoires with anomalous nucleotide sharing. As stored in TCRdb, this immuneACCESS dataset retains in-frame rearrangements with V and J assigned. A fraction of the clones does not appear; measured against another copy, unresolved V genes explain less than half of the discrepancy, and the remainder lacks a known reason. V and J calls and clone size are those listed in that table; D and trimming were worked out from the DNA. The sample table holds under 200,000 clones, of which over 65% were seen once. Approximately 1.8% of the sample is taken by the ten largest.

Remarks on this clone: Its antigen remains undetermined. The record has no base qualities; no much larger clone is one base away.

Results and caveats for the whole study, not just this receptor: Compared with the 666-donor mean, donors in an Asian-associated ancestry cluster had fewer N-insertions in productive TCRs, according to a later genetic analysis. A further reported finding was that TCR beta sequences accurately predicted the HLA-A and HLA-B alleles for most subjects in the first cohort. The study listed 150 to 200 TCR beta chains as associated with cytomegalovirus. The earlier analysis of approximately 540 of the donors excluded around 17 rarely observed V segments, including chromosome 9 orphons, because counts were too low. Three of the identified cytomegalovirus-associated TCR beta chains were confirmed in vitro to be specific for cytomegalovirus antigens. Across donors, most TCR sequences were observed very rarely, whereas some public TCRs were present in many individuals. Immune exposure information for the cohort was limited to CMV serostatus. This cohort had only TCR beta chains sequenced, and the lack of alpha or paired-chain data limited which features could be detected. Because some donors lacked HLA typing at each locus, the association tests relied only on the typed subset. In a later analysis, TCR association rates were found to vary across HLA loci, with the most associated TCRs seen for DRB1 alleles and the fewest for HLA-C alleles. In both the original and validation cohorts, the classifier was reported to diagnose cytomegalovirus status with high specificity and sensitivity. A later analysis found that HLA-associated TCR beta chains were more clonally expanded and had lower generation probabilities than equally common non-associated chains. Broadly in line with IMGT annotations, most TCR beta V segments showed up in productive rearrangements about 87% or about 30% of the time in an earlier analysis of approximately 600 of the donors. When HLA alleles, especially DR and DQ, strongly co-occurred, attributing TCR associations to individual alleles was difficult. According to a later analysis, parvovirus B19, influenza, CMV and Epstein-Barr virus appeared linked to several top co-occurrence clusters. Some IMGT-functional V segments, including TRBV6-2 and TRBV6-3, could not be distinguished by the 87-base-pair reads and were therefore excluded. It was suggested by the authors that the approach could potentially be generalized to other disease states and immunological phenotypes. A group of highly shared sequence variants was considered likely to be a technical artifact of the sequencing pipeline. Correlated functional status among segregating V segments might reflect linkage disequilibrium, but an unknown experimental factor could not be ruled out. Presence/absence analyses assumed roughly uniform sequencing depth across donors, an assumption that may not hold. A later genetic analysis associated a missense DCLRE1C variant with V-gene and J-gene trimming of TCR beta chains, and an independent cohort replicated the association. A later analysis found that most CMV-associated TCR beta chains appeared HLA-restricted, with HLA associations seemingly driven largely by CMV exposure. A later analysis associated 15,000 to 20,000 TCR beta sequences with specific HLA alleles at a false discovery rate of 0.05.

This sequence was found in a woman aged 30 to 39 in good health and CMV-seronegative. The chain joins TRBV29-1 to TRBJ1-2, with an unclear D gene assignment. The sequenced sample consisted of PBMCs. The CDR3 here reads CSVRRGYGYTF. The DNA sequence is TGCAGCGTTCGTCGGGGCTATGGCTACACCTTC.